Sequencing of this TCR beta chain was carried out in a study of blood T cell repertoires in COVID-19 (dated by TCRdb to between 2020 and 2021). Turning to the overall study: The collaborator samples originated in the United States, Italy and Spain and spanned the acute and convalescent phases of COVID-19. The prospective study material was composed of cDNA or gDNA derived from T cells, B-cell-depleted T cells, or PBMCs. The dataset comprised deeply sampled blood TCRbeta repertoires from subjects exposed to, actively infected with, or recovered from COVID-19. The repertoires were released in a freely available public database meant as a resource for research on the immune response to SARS-CoV-2. Samples were obtained from the ongoing ImmuneRACE study (first 160 participants) and from about 1,300 subjects provided by 6 global collaborators. The sample metadata nearly always contained a de-identified subject ID, COVID-19 status, age in years and sex. Where HLA class I and class II types were available, the types were taken from metadata supplied by the sample provider, not from assay-based typing.

Germline trimming amounts to 0 bases on V and 2 bases on J, with 2 as the count of junction bases outside the gene matches. In the germline V gene, CDR1 corresponds to ENHRY and CDR2 to SYGVKD. From its cysteine to its phenylalanine, the CDR3 spans 16 amino acids. Of all the DNA, just the CDR3 is kept, 48 bases in frame from base 1. Study-wide conclusions, independent of this receptor: The amount of clinical and demographic metadata varied by source and participant and was provided uncurated.

TCRbeta CDR3 regions were amplified from genomic DNA using the immunoSEQ Assay, a bias-controlled multiplex PCR. The authors processed their data as follows. Within the assay, amplification of reference gene primers was used to estimate how many nucleated cells each sample contained. To quantify the absolute abundance of each unique TCRbeta CDR3 rearrangement, sequence reads were collapsed and filtered. For each sample, productive Simpson clonality was calculated as the square root of Simpson's diversity index across productive rearrangements. TCRdb stores this immuneACCESS table with in-frame sequences only. Part of the clones is absent; in the studies checked, under half of the shortfall reflects unresolved V genes, and no reason is known for the rest. V and J calls and clone size are as listed in that table; D and trimming were resolved from the DNA. The sample has approximately 200,000 clones on record, under 85% of them singletons. The ten largest clones capture 17% of the sample.

With regard to this clone: No antigen is known for it. Qualities for individual bases were not recorded, and no much larger clone is one base off.

Each collaborating institution followed its own protocols to collect whole blood in K2EDTA tubes. Collaborator samples were shipped for TCRbeta analysis as frozen whole blood, isolated PBMCs, or DNA extracted from either sample type. Sequencing input: peripheral blood. The source of this sequence is a man in his 60s with active or convalescent COVID-19. The chain uses TRBV10-3 and TRBJ2-2, with 8 middle bases fitting TRBD2. The DNA is TGTGCCATCAGTGAGTCGAGCGGGGGCAACACCGGGGAGCTGTTTTTT. Its translation is CAISESSGGNTGELFF.